This T cell receptor beta chain appears in the sequencing data of a study of shared clonotypes between healthy human individuals. V lost 5 bases, J lost 5 bases, and 14 bases stayed unmatched. Germline CDR1 is SGHRS and CDR2 is YFSETQ. This CDR3 spans 16 amino acids. Sequencing used immunoSEQ multiplex PCR; TCRdb keeps in-frame clones, though not all of them. The data show hundreds of thousands of clones, around 96% seen once. This sequence was found in a woman aged 25-40 years in good health. The specimen was naive CD4+ T cells sorted from blood. Subset here: CD45RA+ positively selected. V usage is TRBV5-1 and J usage is TRBJ2-3; 7 nucleotides match TRBD2. In DNA, the CDR3 is TGCGCCAGCAGTAGAGAGAGGGAGGGCCTTGGAGATACGCAGTATTTT. The encoded protein is CASSREREGLGDTQYF.